Shown below are 6 T cell receptor beta chains from a single sample sequenced in a study of early stage breast cancer tumors. The assay was immunoSEQ multiplex PCR, and TCRdb's table has in-frame clones only and misses some. The data contain some 41,000 clones, around two thirds of them seen just once; the ten biggest clones take up about 7.2%. The source material was blood. Receptor source: a person aged 50-59 years with breast cancer.

The chain carries TRBV5-4 and TRBJ2-3, with TRBD1 matching over 7 bases. V shed 2 bases, J shed 3 bases, and the junction held 6 bases outside the gene matches. Germline V gene data show CDR1 as SGHNT and CDR2 as YYREEE (reference sequence). The CDR3 runs 15 residues. The CDR3 DNA follows: TGTGCCAGCAGCTTCGTCGAGACAGGGACAGATACGCAGTATTTT. This translates into CASSFVETGTDTQYF.

The chain has TRBV6-6 and TRBJ2-1; TRBD1 agrees at 7 bases. J lost 10 bases, V lost 9 bases, and 0 bases had no gene match. CDR3 length equals 9 residues. CDR1 and CDR2 (germline): MNHNY, SVGAGI (reference sequence). The CDR3 reads CARTGEQFF. Written as DNA, the CDR3 is TGTGCCAGGACAGGGGAGCAGTTCTTC.

The gene calls are TRBV7-2 and TRBJ2-1; possibly TRBD1 for D (6 bases). The germline V gene encodes CDR1 SGHTA and CDR2 FQGNSA. V lost 2 bases to trimming and J lost 5 bases, with 7 bases between them. The CDR3 is 13 amino acids. Written as DNA, the CDR3 is TGTGCCAGCAGCTTAAACAGGGACAATGAGCAGTTCTTC. Translation gives CASSLNRDNEQFF.

The chain has TRBV6-5 and TRBJ1-2, with 8 bases lining up with TRBD1. The CDR3 consists of 15 residues. V dropped 0 bases and J dropped 8; count of bases not matched to a gene: 8. Per the germline V gene, CDR1 is MNHEY and CDR2 is SVGAGI. CDR3 nucleotides: TGTGCCAGCAGTTACTCGATCACGGGACAGGCGGGCTACACCTTC. Protein: CASSYSITGQAGYTF.

The rearrangement uses TRBV19 and TRBJ1-1; D possibly corresponds to TRBD1 (6 bases). CDR1 is LNHDA and CDR2 is SQIVND in the germline V gene (reference sequence). The CDR3 extends over 13 amino acids. Between the trimmed V and J ends, which lost 3 bases and 5 bases, there was a span of 10 bases. This chain's CDR3 is CASSMTGYTEAFF. The CDR3 coding sequence is TGTGCCAGTAGTATGACAGGCTATACTGAAGCTTTCTTT.

The gene calls are TRBV7-2 and TRBJ2-3; no clear D gene. CDR3 length equals 15 residues. Per the germline V gene, CDR1 is SGHTA and CDR2 is FQGNSA. V lost 1 base to trimming and J lost 4 bases, with 12 bases between them. CDR3 loop: CASSLVGSKADTQYF. DNA for the CDR3: TGTGCCAGCAGCTTAGTGGGTAGCAAGGCAGATACGCAGTATTTT.